The rows below give T cell receptor beta chains drawn from one sample of a study of blood T cell repertoires in COVID-19. Only in-frame clones appear in the TCRdb table, and some are missing; sequencing was by immunoSEQ multiplex PCR. The table shows some 200,000 clones, with just over 85% occurring only once. The material sequenced was peripheral blood. The receptor set was obtained from an older man with acute or convalescent COVID-19. CDR3s include the opening cysteine and the closing phenylalanine or tryptophan. Each record gives: J gene, clone size, D gene, V gene, CDR3 protein, CDR3 DNA. D genes are given only for firm matches. Some rows mark clone size as missing; the rest say once, few, many or name a class of expanded clone.

TRBJ2-1,-,TRBD2,TRBV19,CASSMTSAQGYNEQFF,TGTGCCAGTAGTATGACTAGCGCCCAGGGGTACAATGAGCAGTTCTTC
TRBJ1-1,-,TRBD1,TRBV7-9,CASSLIGTGEAFF,TGTGCCAGCAGCTTAATCGGGACAGGGGAAGCTTTCTTT
TRBJ1-5,-,-,TRBV30,CAWSSGGLQPQHF,TGTGCCTGGAGTTCCGGGGGGCTCCAGCCCCAGCATTTT
TRBJ2-5,-,TRBD1,TRBV5-7,CASIRGTGPQETQYF,TGTGCCAGCATCAGAGGGACAGGACCTCAAGAGACCCAGTACTTC
TRBJ2-5,-,-,TRBV20-1,CSARRETQYF,TGCAGTGCCAGGAGGGAGACCCAGTACTTC
TRBJ1-2,-,TRBD1,TRBV2,CASSGEQGISYGYTF,TGTGCCAGCAGTGGAGAACAGGGGATTAGCTATGGCTACACCTTC
TRBJ2-2,-,-,TRBV18,CASSPGLGTGELFF,TGTGCCAGCTCACCGGGACTGGGAACCGGGGAGCTGTTTTTT
TRBJ1-1,-,-,TRBV7-8,CASSLDEGERAFF,TGTGCCAGCAGCTTAGATGAGGGGGAACGGGCTTTCTTT
TRBJ1-1,-,TRBD1,TRBV11-2,CASSETGRISEAFF,TGTGCCAGCAGCGAGACAGGGCGGATTTCTGAAGCTTTCTTT
TRBJ2-3,-,-,TRBV7-2,CASSSPRWQSVDTQYF,TGTGCCAGCAGCTCCCCGAGGTGGCAATCGGTGGATACGCAGTATTTT
TRBJ2-7,-,-,TRBV11-3,CASSSRDGSYEQYF,TGTGCCAGCAGCTCGCGGGACGGCTCCTACGAGCAGTACTTC
TRBJ2-3,-,TRBD2,TRBV27,CASSRREGAADTQYF,TGTGCCAGCAGTCGGCGGGAGGGAGCGGCAGATACGCAGTATTTT
TRBJ1-5,-,TRBD1,TRBV24-1,CATSQGTGNNQPQHF,TGTGCCACCAGTCAGGGGACAGGGAACAATCAGCCCCAGCATTTT
TRBJ2-5,-,TRBD1,TRBV5-6,CASSAPGQSAETQYF,TGTGCCAGCAGCGCTCCGGGACAGTCGGCGGAGACCCAGTACTTC
TRBJ1-2,-,TRBD1,TRBV24-1,CATRVTADRDLMRTF,TGTGCCACCAGAGTGACCGCAGACAGGGACCTTATGAGAACCTTC
TRBJ1-2,once,TRBD1,TRBV19,CASSIDGPDRGPPYGYTF,TGTGCCAGTAGTATAGATGGGCCAGACAGGGGGCCTCCCTATGGCTACACCTTC
TRBJ2-7,-,TRBD1,TRBV2,CASRGQGAIGEQYF,TGTGCCAGCCGTGGGCAGGGGGCGATTGGCGAGCAGTACTTC
TRBJ2-3,-,-,TRBV5-8,CASSLATGSRTDTQYF,TGTGCCAGCAGCTTGGCGACCGGGAGCCGCACAGATACGCAGTATTTT
TRBJ1-2,-,TRBD1,TRBV10-3,CAIRGTGGNYGYTF,TGTGCCATCAGGGGGACAGGGGGCAACTATGGCTACACCTTC
TRBJ2-7,-,TRBD2,TRBV10-3,CAISESTSGTYEQYF,TGTGCCATCAGTGAGTCGACTAGCGGGACCTACGAGCAGTACTTC
TRBJ1-2,-,TRBD1,TRBV5-8,CASSRTGGYGYTF,TGTGCCAGCAGCCGGACAGGGGGTTATGGCTACACCTTC
TRBJ2-6,-,-,TRBV18,CASSQGLSDVLTF,TGTGCCAGCTCACAGGGACTCAGCGACGTCCTGACTTTC
TRBJ2-1,few,-,TRBV18,CASSPRDTMGNEQFF,TGTGCCAGCTCACCACGGGACACCATGGGTAATGAGCAGTTCTTC
TRBJ1-6,-,-,TRBV30,CAWSKGGSGSPLHF,TGTGCCTGGAGTAAGGGGGGGAGCGGTTCACCCCTCCACTTT
TRBJ1-5,-,TRBD1,TRBV24-1,CATSEAIGTGNQPQHF,TGTGCCACCAGTGAAGCCATAGGGACAGGCAATCAGCCCCAGCATTTT
TRBJ1-6,-,TRBD1,TRBV6-5,CASRGWGQLNSPLHF,TGTGCCAGCAGGGGTTGGGGACAGCTTAATTCACCCCTCCACTTT
TRBJ2-1,-,-,TRBV4-3,CASSHEGAGSAYNEQFF,TGCGCCAGCAGCCATGAAGGCGCAGGTTCCGCCTACAATGAGCAGTTCTTC
TRBJ2-2,-,TRBD1,TRBV2,CATTPQGAGTGELFF,TGTGCCACGACCCCACAGGGGGCGGGCACCGGGGAGCTGTTTTTT
TRBJ2-3,-,-,TRBV7-3,CASSPTSNFFTDTQYF,TGTGCCAGCAGCCCAACTAGTAATTTCTTCACAGATACGCAGTATTTT
TRBJ2-5,-,-,TRBV18,CASSPRRDFQETQYF,TGTGCCAGCTCGCCTCGACGGGACTTCCAAGAGACCCAGTACTTC
TRBJ2-1,-,TRBD2,TRBV27,CASGTSGTYNEQFF,TGTGCCAGCGGGACTAGCGGGACCTACAATGAGCAGTTCTTC
TRBJ2-1,-,TRBD2,TRBV29-1,CSVEKKTSPNNEQFF,TGCAGCGTCGAAAAAAAGACTAGCCCAAACAATGAGCAGTTCTTC
TRBJ2-6,-,-,TRBV27,CASSSLAGPFSGANVLTF,TGTGCCAGCAGTTCCCTGGCAGGGCCCTTCTCTGGGGCCAACGTCCTGACTTTC
TRBJ1-1,-,TRBD1,TRBV11-2,CASKGAWNTEAFF,TGTGCCAGCAAGGGGGCATGGAACACTGAAGCTTTCTTT
TRBJ1-1,-,-,TRBV5-4,CASSRGGNTEAFF,TGTGCCAGCAGCCGAGGTGGCAACACTGAAGCTTTCTTT
TRBJ2-6,-,-,TRBV14,CASSQSGSGANVLTF,TGTGCCAGCAGCCAGTCAGGCTCTGGGGCCAACGTCCTGACTTTC
TRBJ1-1,-,TRBD1,TRBV2,CASSLQGMNTEAFF,TGTGCCAGCAGTCTACAGGGGATGAACACTGAAGCTTTCTTT
TRBJ2-7,-,-,TRBV18,CASSPAESYEQYF,TGTGCCAGCTCACCGGCGGAGAGCTACGAGCAGTACTTC
TRBJ1-1,once,TRBD1,TRBV18,CASSQQGPPNTEAFF,TGTGCCAGCTCGCAACAGGGGCCGCCGAACACTGAAGCTTTCTTT
TRBJ1-6,-,-,TRBV30,CAWSVQSGESPLHF,TGTGCCTGGAGCGTACAGTCAGGGGAGTCACCCCTCCACTTT
TRBJ1-5,-,-,TRBV28,CASSLPQGTQPQHF,TGTGCCAGCAGTTTACCCCAGGGGACTCAGCCCCAGCATTTT
TRBJ1-2,-,TRBD1,TRBV4-1,CASSQDPTGQIYGYTF,TGCGCCAGCAGCCAAGATCCAACGGGACAGATCTATGGCTACACCTTC
TRBJ1-6,-,-,TRBV2,CASSAAGPGLSPLHF,TGTGCCAGCAGTGCGGCAGGACCAGGACTTTCACCCCTCCACTTT
TRBJ2-1,-,TRBD1,TRBV7-2,CASSLGQGGYNEQFF,TGTGCCAGCAGCTTAGGACAGGGTGGCTACAATGAGCAGTTCTTC